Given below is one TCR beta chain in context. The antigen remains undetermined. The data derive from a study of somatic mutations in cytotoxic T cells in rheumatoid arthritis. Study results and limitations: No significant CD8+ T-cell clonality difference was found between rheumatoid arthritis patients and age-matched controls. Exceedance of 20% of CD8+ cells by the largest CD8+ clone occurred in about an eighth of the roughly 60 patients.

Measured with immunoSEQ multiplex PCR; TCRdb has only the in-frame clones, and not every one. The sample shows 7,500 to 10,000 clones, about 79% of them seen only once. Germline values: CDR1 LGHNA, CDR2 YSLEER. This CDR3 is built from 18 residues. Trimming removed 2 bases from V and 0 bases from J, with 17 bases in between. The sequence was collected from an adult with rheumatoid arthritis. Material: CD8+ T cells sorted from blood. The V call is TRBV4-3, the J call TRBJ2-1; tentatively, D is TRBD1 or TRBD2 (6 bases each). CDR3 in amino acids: CASSQSSQEGGSYNEQFF. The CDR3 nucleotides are TGCGCCAGCAGCCAAAGCTCCCAGGAGGGGGGCTCCTACAATGAGCAGTTCTTC.